A single sample gave rise to the 6 T cell receptor beta chains below, sequenced in a study of identical twins. Using its own MiXCR run on the 5' RACE reads, TCRdb lists one record per CDR3 protein. The table shows some 560,000 distinct CDR3 sequences, with more than 9% occurring only once. This sample also belongs to another study, concerning yellow fever vaccine responses in identical twins.

Sequencing was done on a sample of PBMCs. These receptors were obtained from a young woman in good health.

This rearrangement joins TRBV20-1 to TRBJ2-7, with D perhaps being TRBD1 or TRBD2 (6 bases each). The CDR3 is 14 residues long. Trimming left V 6 bases short and J 4 bases short, with 19 bases between. CDR1 and CDR2 (germline): DFQATT, SNEGSKA (reference sequence). In nucleotides, the CDR3 is TGCAGTGCCCTGAGACGGGGGACATGGTACGAGCAGTACTTC. This encodes CSALRRGTWYEQYF.

This clonotype occurred a few times. This chain links TRBV20-1 with TRBJ2-5, with no clear D. The CDR3 consists of 12 residues. The germline CDR1 and CDR2 sequences are DFQATT and SNEGSKA (reference sequence). Trimming left V 4 bases short and J 1 base short, with 7 bases between. CDR3 DNA sequence: TGCAGTGCTACTAGATCCCAAGAGACCCAGTACTTC. Translating gives CSATRSQETQYF.

This clonotype was observed a handful of times. The chain has TRBV20-1 and TRBJ1-2, with D possibly matching TRBD1 (6 bases). CDR1 DFQATT and CDR2 SNEGSKA come from the germline V gene (reference sequence). Trimming took 6 bases from V and 2 from J, leaving 16 bases between them. This CDR3 is 14 amino acids long. CDR3 nucleotide sequence: TGCAGTGCCCCTCGACAGGAGGGAAACTATGGCTACACCTTC. Translation: CSAPRQEGNYGYTF.

The CDR3 is CASIGPNTGELFF. The CDR3 nucleotides are TGTGCCAGCATCGGTCCGAACACCGGGGAGCTGTTTTTT. The chain recombines TRBV27 with TRBJ2-2; D gene uncertain. The V gene lost 7 bases and the J gene lost 0 bases, with 6 bases spanning the gap. The CDR3 has 13 amino acids. Germline V gene lookup returns CDR1 MNHEY and CDR2 SMNVEV (reference sequence).

Many counts were recorded for this clonotype. The V call is TRBV7-9, the J call TRBJ2-7; D tentatively fits TRBD1 or TRBD2 (5 bases each). Germline V gene data show CDR1 as SEHNR and CDR2 as FQNEAQ (reference sequence). V lost 1 base and J 4 bases, leaving 11 bases between the germline ends. The CDR3 is made up of 14 amino acids. In nucleotides, the CDR3 is TGTGCCAGCAGCTTAGGTGGGACCCATTACGAGCAGTACTTC. As protein: CASSLGGTHYEQYF.

This clonotype has just a few counts. CDR3 region: CASSLGPGLQEETQYF. The CDR3 DNA reads TGTGCCAGCAGCTTAGGTCCGGGACTACAGGAAGAGACCCAGTACTTC. V usage is TRBV7-9 and J usage is TRBJ2-5; 7 bases align to TRBD2. Germline loops: CDR1 SEHNR, CDR2 FQNEAQ (reference sequence). Trimming at V came to 1 base and at J to 3 bases, leaving 8 bases not matched to a gene. The CDR3 contains 16 residues.